The 30 T cell receptor beta chains reported below all come from one sample, sequenced in a study of T cells in localized non-small cell lung cancer. Sequencing was performed with immunoSEQ multiplex PCR; in TCRdb, only in-frame clones are kept and a portion is missing. The table lists around 39,000 clones, about 87% of them singletons. Sequenced material: peripheral blood, taken before any cancer treatment. The receptors derive from a woman aged 40-70 years with stage I lung adenocarcinoma.

The chain uses TRBV6-4 and TRBJ1-5; 7 bases are shared with TRBD1. The CDR3 loop spans 16 amino acids. Trimming took 4 bases from V and 0 from J; bases not matched to a gene: 6. Germline V gene sequence: CDR1 MRHNA, CDR2 SNTAGT. CDR3 in amino acids: CASSGIDRVSNQPQHF. The DNA for the CDR3 is TGTGCCAGCAGTGGGATCGACAGGGTTAGCAATCAGCCCCAGCATTTT.

This chain links TRBV6-5 with TRBJ1-1; D gene uncertain. Germline CDR1 reads MNHEY; CDR2 reads SVGAGI. CDR3 size: 11 residues. V shed 5 bases and J shed 7 bases, with 8 bases lying between them. The CDR3 protein is CASSGSLEAFF. The CDR3 nucleotides read TGTGCCAGCAGTGGAAGCCTTGAAGCTTTCTTT.

In the case of this clone: A read error may account for a junction end that differs from germline. The V gene is TRBV7-7, the J gene TRBJ2-3; 8 bases align to TRBD2. Germline V gene sequence: CDR1 SSHAT, CDR2 FNYEAQ (reference sequence). The CDR3 runs to 15 residues. CDR3 region: CASSSGAGAADTQYF. The DNA for the CDR3 is TGTGCTAGCAGCTCGGGAGCGGGAGCCGCAGATACGCAGTATTTT.

This clone turned up a few times. The chain uses TRBV6-1 and TRBJ1-2; D perhaps matches TRBD1 (5 bases). Germline V gene sequence: CDR1 MNHNS, CDR2 SASEGT. The CDR3 loop spans 14 amino acids. Between the trimmed V and J ends, which lost 3 bases and 6 bases, there was a span of 14 bases. In DNA, the CDR3 is TGTGCCAGCAGTGAGGGTGGGGGATGGAATGGCTACACCTTC. This sequence encodes CASSEGGGWNGYTF.

The rearrangement links TRBV7-3 to TRBJ2-1, with D uncertain. Between the trimmed V and J ends, which lost 5 bases and 6 bases, there was a span of 17 bases. Germline CDR1 and CDR2: SGHTA and FQGTGA. This CDR3 comprises 15 residues. The CDR3: CASSPPSDGANEQFF. CDR3 sequence (DNA): TGTGCCAGCAGCCCCCCATCCGACGGCGCCAATGAGCAGTTCTTC.

This clone occurred once. The rearrangement uses TRBV5-1 and TRBJ2-2; D may be TRBD1 (5 bases). The CDR3 runs to 14 residues. From germline, CDR1 is SGHRS and CDR2 YFSETQ. Between the trimmed V and J ends, which lost 4 bases and 1 base, there was a span of 8 bases. The CDR3 nucleotides read TGCGCCAGCAGCCCGCAGGGGAACACCGGGGAGCTGTTTTTT. Protein sequence: CASSPQGNTGELFF.

The chain joins TRBV19 to TRBJ1-5; 8 bases map to TRBD1. The germline V gene encodes CDR1 LNHDA and CDR2 SQIVND (reference sequence). The V gene end was trimmed by 4 bases and the J gene end by 9 bases; junction bases not matched to a gene: 8. CDR3 length equals 14 residues. The CDR3 sequence: CASSTGQGGGPQHF. The CDR3 DNA sequence: TGTGCCAGTAGTACCGGACAGGGCGGAGGGCCCCAGCATTTT.

This chain uses TRBV11-3 with TRBJ2-1, with a possible D match to TRBD2 (6 bases). Looked up from germline, CDR1 is SGHNT and CDR2 is YENEEA. V lost 2 bases to trimming and J lost 0 bases, with 14 bases between them. The CDR3 consists of 17 residues. The DNA for the CDR3 is TGTGCCAGCAGCTTATCTTTGGGGGGACCCTCCTACAATGAGCAGTTCTTC. Translating gives CASSLSLGGPSYNEQFF.

DNA for the CDR3: TGCGCCAGCAGCTTTGGGGACGGGAACACTGAAGCTTTCTTT. This sequence encodes CASSFGDGNTEAFF. The V and J genes are TRBV5-1 and TRBJ1-1, with a possible D match to TRBD1 (5 bases). Germline V gene lookup returns CDR1 SGHRS and CDR2 YFSETQ. V gave up 2 bases and J gave up 1 base, with 9 bases separating them. The CDR3 sequence is 14 residues long.

The V and J genes are TRBV7-3 and TRBJ2-5; no firm D call. Deletions cut 0 bases from V and 3 bases from J, with 5 bases between. This CDR3 is built from 13 residues. Germline values: CDR1 SGHTA, CDR2 FQGTGA. CDR3 sequence: CASSLTFEETQYF. The CDR3 bases are TGTGCCAGCAGCTTAACCTTTGAAGAGACCCAGTACTTC.

This chain connects TRBV6-5 to TRBJ2-7; 7 bases are shared with TRBD1. V was pared by 2 bases and J by 3 bases, with 10 bases of the junction left unmatched. The CDR3 is 16 residues long. CDR1 MNHEY and CDR2 SVGAGI come from the germline V gene. CDR3: CASSYDPQGNVYEQYF. The CDR3 DNA reads TGTGCCAGCAGTTACGATCCACAGGGGAATGTCTACGAGCAGTACTTC.

The V and J genes are TRBV5-6 and TRBJ2-4, with 7 positions matching TRBD2. CDR1 is SGHDT and CDR2 is YYEEEE in the germline V gene. Losses at the gene ends were 4 bases for V and 7 bases for J; bases not matched to a gene: 8. This CDR3 contains 14 residues. DNA for the CDR3: TGTGCCAGCAGCCTTGGACTAGTACGGAACATTCAGTACTTC. Protein product: CASSLGLVRNIQYF.

Here the CDR3 reads CASSSGTFYNEQFF. The CDR3 region has the DNA TGTGCCAGCAGTTCCGGGACATTTTACAATGAGCAGTTCTTC. The rearrangement links TRBV27 to TRBJ2-1; D is possibly TRBD1 (6 bases). This CDR3 is 14 amino acids long. Trimming took 4 bases from V and 4 from J, leaving 11 bases between them. The germline CDR1 and CDR2 sequences are MNHEY and SMNVEV (reference sequence).

The chain has TRBV5-1 and TRBJ1-6; D uncertain. The CDR3 sequence is 12 residues long. The germline V gene encodes CDR1 SGHRS and CDR2 YFSETQ. Trimming took 0 bases from V and 10 from J, leaving 5 bases between them. The CDR3 DNA reads as TGCGCCAGCAGCTTGGAAGGATCACCCCTCCACTTT. This gives the protein CASSLEGSPLHF.

The rearrangement uses TRBV2 and TRBJ2-5, with unresolved D. V was pared by 5 bases and J by 3 bases, with 7 bases between. The CDR3 extends over 12 amino acids. The V gene's germline CDR1 is SNHLY and CDR2 FYNNEI. Written as DNA, the CDR3 is TGTGCCAGCAGTTCCCGGGAAGAGACCCAGTACTTC. This codes for CASSSREETQYF. Full variable domain (rest looked up from reference TRBV2 and TRBJ2-5): EPEVTQTPSHQVTQMGQEVILRCVPISNHLYFYWYRQILGQKVEFLVSFYNNEISEKSEIFDDQFSVERPDGSNFTLKIRSTKLEDSAMYFCASSSREETQYFGPGTRLLVL.

This chain connects TRBV5-1 to TRBJ2-7, with 8 bases that match TRBD1. The CDR3 is 15 residues long. J gave up 6 bases and V 1 base, and 9 bases lay outside the gene matches. Germline V gene lookup returns CDR1 SGHRS and CDR2 YFSETQ. The CDR3 protein is CASSLLSQGAGEQYF. CDR3 DNA: TGCGCCAGCAGCTTGTTATCTCAGGGGGCCGGCGAGCAGTACTTC. Combining the CDR3 with reference TRBV5-1 and TRBJ2-7 gives the whole variable domain KAGVTQTPRYLIKTRGQQVTLSCSPISGHRSVSWYQQTPGQGLQFLFEYFSETQRNKGNFPGRFSGRQFSNSRSEMNVSTLELGDSALYLCASSLLSQGAGEQYFGPGTRLTVT.

This chain joins TRBV28 and TRBJ2-7; TRBD2 agrees at 8 bases. Trimming at V came to 4 bases and at J to 6 bases, leaving 8 bases not matched to a gene. In germline, CDR1 is MDHEN, CDR2 SYDVKM. The CDR3 is made up of 14 amino acids. The CDR3 protein is CASSSSGSTPEQYF. CDR3 DNA sequence: TGTGCCAGCAGTTCGAGCGGGAGTACTCCCGAGCAGTACTTC.

The chain joins TRBV19 to TRBJ2-1; 9 positions agree with TRBD1. The CDR3 has 12 residues. V lost 7 bases, J lost 10 bases, and 5 bases stayed unmatched. The V gene's germline CDR1 is LNHDA and CDR2 SQIVND (reference sequence). CDR3 loop: CASTSTGGEQFF. CDR3 coding DNA: TGTGCCAGTACCTCGACAGGGGGGGAGCAGTTCTTC.

The CDR3 sequence: CASSSATVGETQYF. CDR3 nucleotide sequence: TGCGCCAGCAGCTCAGCCACGGTCGGAGAGACCCAGTACTTC. This chain links TRBV5-1 with TRBJ2-5; D gene uncertain. Germline CDR1 is SGHRS and CDR2 is YFSETQ. The ends were cut back, 3 bases at V and 4 bases at J, with 13 bases in the middle. The CDR3 is made up of 14 amino acids.

The V and J genes are TRBV28 and TRBJ2-7; D possibly corresponds to TRBD2 (5 bases). The CDR3 spans 15 residues. Germline values: CDR1 MDHEN, CDR2 SYDVKM. V was shortened by 2 bases and J by 0 bases, with 11 bases between the two germline ends. The CDR3 loop reads CASSLGSSDSYEQYF. DNA for the CDR3: TGTGCCAGCAGTTTAGGTAGTAGCGACTCCTACGAGCAGTACTTC.

The chain recombines TRBV19 with TRBJ2-5; 13 bases map to TRBD2. Germline values: CDR1 LNHDA, CDR2 SQIVND (reference sequence). This CDR3 spans 16 amino acids. Losses at the gene ends were 5 bases for V and 5 bases for J; bases not matched to a gene: 8. This CDR3 reads CASSRRTSGSKETQYF. Written as DNA, the CDR3 is TGTGCCAGTAGTCGACGGACTAGCGGGAGTAAGGAGACCCAGTACTTC. The full variable domain, its missing parts supplied by reference TRBV19 and TRBJ2-5, is DGGITQSPKYLFRKEGQNVTLSCEQNLNHDAMYWYRQDPGQGLRLIYYSQIVNDFQKGDIAEGYSVSREKKESFPLTVTSAQKNPTAFYLCASSRRTSGSKETQYFGPGTRLLVL.

The chain combines TRBV10-3 with TRBJ2-7; TRBD2 aligns across 7 bases. The CDR3 sequence is 13 residues long. Trimming cost V 4 bases and J 2 bases; bases outside gene matches: 2. Germline CDR1 is ENHRY and CDR2 is SYGVKD. In DNA, the CDR3 is TGTGCCATCAGTGTGGGGGGGGCCTACGAGCAGTACTTC. Translation gives CAISVGGAYEQYF.

The rearrangement links TRBV10-3 to TRBJ2-3; D tentatively reads TRBD1 or TRBD2 (5 bases each). CDR3 length equals 14 residues. The germline V and J ends were trimmed by 2 bases and 8 bases, with 14 bases remaining between them. Germline-derived CDR1 and CDR2 are ENHRY and SYGVKD. Here the CDR3 reads CAISERDPLGTQYF. The DNA for the CDR3 is TGTGCCATCAGTGAGCGGGACCCGTTGGGTACGCAGTATTTT.

The rearrangement uses TRBV5-1 and TRBJ2-2; a weak D match, TRBD2 (5 bases). V was pared by 4 bases and J by 2 bases, with 12 bases between. CDR3 size: 15 residues. Germline V gives CDR1 SGHRS, CDR2 YFSETQ. The CDR3 bases are TGCGCCAGCAGCCCGAGGGCCGTCAACACCGGGGAGCTGTTTTTT. This sequence encodes CASSPRAVNTGELFF.

The genes are TRBV5-1 and TRBJ1-1; 7 bases are shared with TRBD1. V shed 4 bases, J shed 1 base, and the junction held 4 bases outside the gene matches. The CDR3 totals 14 residues. Germline V gene lookup returns CDR1 SGHRS and CDR2 YFSETQ. The CDR3 bases are TGCGCCAGCAGCGCTAGACAGGGGAACACTGAAGCTTTCTTT. Translated: CASSARQGNTEAFF.

The J gene is TRBJ2-2, the V gene TRBV11-1; tentative D call: TRBD1 (5 bases). The V gene's germline CDR1 is SGHAT and CDR2 FQDESV (reference sequence). The CDR3 totals 14 residues. Trimming took 1 base from V and 4 from J, leaving 7 bases between them. The CDR3 bases are TGTGCCAGCAGCTTAGGACAGTCCACCGGGGAGCTGTTTTTT. Protein sequence: CASSLGQSTGELFF.

This chain uses TRBV4-1 with TRBJ1-2; unclear D gene. Germline CDR1 is MGHRA and CDR2 is YSYEKL. This CDR3 contains 14 residues. V shed 0 bases and J shed 1 base, with 6 bases lying between them. DNA for the CDR3: TGCGCCAGCAGCCAAGATAACTTTAACTATGGCTACACCTTC. Its translation is CASSQDNFNYGYTF.

The chain is built from TRBV5-1 and TRBJ2-3; D gene unclear. This CDR3 is 15 amino acids long. The germline CDR1 and CDR2 sequences are SGHRS and YFSETQ. The V and J ends lost 0 bases and 6 bases respectively, with 14 bases between them. CDR3 DNA: TGCGCCAGCAGCTTGGCACCGGGTGTGAAGGATACGCAGTATTTT. Protein: CASSLAPGVKDTQYF.

In DNA form, the CDR3 reads TGTGCCAGCAGCTACGGCGGACAGGGGAGCGGGGAGCTGTTTTTT. It encodes CASSYGGQGSGELFF. The chain couples TRBV28 to TRBJ2-2; 9 nucleotides match TRBD1. The germline V gene encodes CDR1 MDHEN and CDR2 SYDVKM. The CDR3 spans 15 residues. Trimming took 6 bases from V and 7 from J; bases not matched to a gene: 9.

The rearrangement uses TRBV5-4 and TRBJ2-5; TRBD2 might be the D (5 bases). The CDR3 has 17 amino acids. Trimming left V 1 base short and J 7 bases short, with 23 bases between. The V gene's germline CDR1 is SGHNT and CDR2 YYREEE (reference sequence). This CDR3 reads CASSLPIGGRVSRTQYF. The CDR3 nucleotides read TGTGCCAGCAGCTTGCCTATAGGCGGGCGGGTATCGCGGACCCAGTACTTC. The full variable domain, in which reference TRBV5-4 and TRBJ2-5 provide the parts outside the CDR3, is ETGVTQSPTHLIKTRGQQVTLRCSSQSGHNTVSWYQQALGQGPQFIFQYYREEENGRGNFPPRFSGLQFPNYSSELNVNALELDDSALYLCASSLPIGGRVSRTQYFGPGTRLLVL.